The 23 T cell receptor beta chains below were found in one sample sequenced in a study of T cell clones after liver transplantation. Method: immunoSEQ multiplex PCR; TCRdb's copy keeps in-frame clones and lacks some. The sample holds tens of thousands of clones, about 80% seen once. Sequenced here: CD4+ T cells from blood, sampled 12 months after liver transplant. These receptors all stem from a human patient who received a liver transplant. The graft donor may have given rise to some T cells.

The V and J genes are TRBV19 and TRBJ2-7; D may be TRBD1 (5 bases). This CDR3 has 14 amino acids. With 7 bases removed from V and 1 base from J, the gap between germline ends came to 14 bases. Looked up from germline, CDR1 is LNHDA and CDR2 is SQIVND (reference sequence). CDR3 in amino acids: CASTPTASSYEQYF. The CDR3 DNA reads as TGTGCCAGTACCCCGACAGCCTCTTCCTACGAGCAGTACTTC.

J is TRBJ2-5 and V is TRBV6-5, with D perhaps matching TRBD2 (6 bases). The length of the CDR3 is 13 residues. Germline CDR1 is MNHEY and CDR2 is SVGAGI. Trimming left V 6 bases short and J 5 bases short, with 13 bases between. The CDR3 coding sequence is TGTGCCAGCAGAGCGGGTACAAGGGAGACCCAGTACTTC. Its translation: CASRAGTRETQYF.

The chain is built from TRBV2 and TRBJ2-5; the match to TRBD1 covers 8 bases. This CDR3 comprises 15 residues. Trimming at V came to 3 bases and at J to 4 bases, leaving 7 bases not matched to a gene. Germline CDR1 SNHLY, CDR2 FYNNEI. The DNA of the CDR3 is TGTGCCAGCAGTGAGGACAGGGTGAGGGGAGAGACCCAGTACTTC. It yields the protein CASSEDRVRGETQYF.

The rearrangement links TRBV5-1 to TRBJ1-4; D not certain. Trimming removed 4 bases at V and 6 bases at J, with 10 bases between. This CDR3 has 13 residues. Germline V gives CDR1 SGHRS, CDR2 YFSETQ. This CDR3 reads CASSVQADEKLFF. CDR3 DNA: TGCGCCAGCAGCGTACAAGCCGATGAAAAACTGTTTTTT. The variable domain in full, completed from reference TRBV5-1 and TRBJ1-4, reads KAGVTQTPRYLIKTRGQQVTLSCSPISGHRSVSWYQQTPGQGLQFLFEYFSETQRNKGNFPGRFSGRQFSNSRSEMNVSTLELGDSALYLCASSVQADEKLFFGSGTQLSVL.

This clone was detected only once. CDR3 region: CASSLALAGGEQFF. DNA for the CDR3: TGTGCCAGCAGCTTAGCCCTAGCGGGAGGTGAGCAGTTCTTC. The rearrangement uses TRBV7-2 and TRBJ2-1; 11 bases align to TRBD2. Germline CDR1 and CDR2: SGHTA and FQGNSA. This CDR3 is 14 amino acids long. Trimming removed 0 bases from V and 9 bases from J; junction bases left unmatched: 1. Variable domain in full (rest from reference TRBV7-2 and TRBJ2-1): GAGVSQSPSNKVTEKGKDVELRCDPISGHTALYWYRQSLGQGLEFLIYFQGNSAPDKSGLPSDRFSAERTGGSVSTLTIQRTQQEDSAVYLCASSLALAGGEQFFGPGTRLTVL.

This chain connects TRBV10-3 to TRBJ1-5, with 10 bases that match TRBD1. Germline V gene lookup returns CDR1 ENHRY and CDR2 SYGVKD. V lost 3 bases, J lost 16 bases, and 18 bases stayed unmatched. The CDR3 loop spans 16 amino acids. CDR3 sequence (DNA): TGTGCCATCAGTGACCCCTCCGGGACAGGGGTCGTCTCACAACATTTT. Protein product: CAISDPSGTGVVSQHF.

The chain joins TRBV9 to TRBJ2-1, with TRBD2 identical over 9 bases. CDR3 length: 15 amino acids. The ends lost 4 bases at V and 7 bases at J; junction bases unmatched: 9. Looked up from germline, CDR1 is SGDLS and CDR2 is YYNGEE. CDR3 residues: CASSFHPTSGNEQFF. CDR3 DNA: TGTGCCAGCAGCTTCCACCCTACTAGCGGGAATGAGCAGTTCTTC. The whole variable domain, remainder taken from reference TRBV9 and TRBJ2-1, is DSGVTQTPKHLITATGQRVTLRCSPRSGDLSVYWYQQSLDQGLQFLIQYYNGEERAKGNILERFSAQQFPDLHSELNLSSLELGDSALYFCASSFHPTSGNEQFFGPGTRLTVL.

This chain links TRBV5-1 with TRBJ2-7; D unclear. This CDR3 has 14 residues. The V end was cut by 4 bases, the J end by 0 bases, with 11 bases between. Germline V gene sequence: CDR1 SGHRS, CDR2 YFSETQ. The CDR3, as DNA: TGCGCCAGCAGCCAGACGGAGAGCTCCTACGAGCAGTACTTC. It yields the protein CASSQTESSYEQYF. The whole variable domain, filled in from reference TRBV5-1 and TRBJ2-7, reads KAGVTQTPRYLIKTRGQQVTLSCSPISGHRSVSWYQQTPGQGLQFLFEYFSETQRNKGNFPGRFSGRQFSNSRSEMNVSTLELGDSALYLCASSQTESSYEQYFGPGTRLTVT.

V is TRBV9 and J is TRBJ1-2; 10 bases map to TRBD1. Germline CDR1 is SGDLS and CDR2 is YYNGEE. The CDR3 spans 13 residues. V dropped 4 bases and J dropped 6; count of bases not matched to a gene: 3. The chain's CDR3 is CASSPGQGHGYTF. The DNA for the CDR3 is TGTGCCAGCAGCCCGGGACAGGGGCATGGCTACACCTTC.

The chain employs TRBV5-4 and TRBJ2-7, with 10 bases fitting TRBD2. The CDR3 length is 15 residues. The V segment lost 4 bases and the J segment 2 bases; nucleotides outside the gene matches: 6. Germline V gene data show CDR1 as SGHNT and CDR2 as YYREEE (reference sequence). The CDR3 loop is CASSPGLANTYEQYF. DNA for the CDR3: TGTGCCAGCAGCCCGGGACTAGCGAATACCTACGAGCAGTACTTC.

The chain carries TRBV5-1 and TRBJ2-5; TRBD2 aligns across 7 bases. This CDR3 contains 14 residues. V lost 0 bases, J lost 5 bases, and 4 bases stayed unmatched. The germline gives CDR1 SGHRS, CDR2 YFSETQ. The DNA for the CDR3 is TGCGCCAGCAGCTTGGCGGGAGGCGTGGAGACCCAGTACTTC. It translates to CASSLAGGVETQYF.

This chain connects TRBV5-1 to TRBJ2-1; 7 bases fit TRBD2. This CDR3 spans 15 amino acids. In germline, CDR1 is SGHRS, CDR2 YFSETQ. Trimming removed 1 base from V and 10 bases from J; junction bases left unmatched: 11. This CDR3 is CASSLISGSGREQFF. As DNA, the CDR3 is TGCGCCAGCAGCTTGATTAGCGGGTCCGGTCGGGAGCAGTTCTTC.

CDR3 loop: CASSSSTLGQFF. The CDR3 DNA reads TGTGCCAGCAGTTCCTCGACTCTGGGGCAGTTCTTC. V is TRBV28 and J is TRBJ2-1; no definite D call. The CDR3 runs to 12 residues. Looked up from germline, CDR1 is MDHEN and CDR2 is SYDVKM. V gave up 4 bases and J gave up 12 bases, with 13 bases separating them. The whole variable domain, filled in from reference TRBV28 and TRBJ2-1, reads DVKVTQSSRYLVKRTGEKVFLECVQDMDHENMFWYRQDPGLGLRLIYFSYDVKMKEKGDIPEGYSVSREKKERFSLILESASTNQTSMYLCASSSSTLGQFFGPGTRLTVL.

This clone was observed once. This chain joins TRBV5-1 and TRBJ1-2; possibly TRBD1 for D (5 bases). Trimming took 4 bases from V and 6 from J, leaving 10 bases between them. Germline assignment: CDR1 SGHRS and CDR2 YFSETQ. The CDR3 runs to 12 residues. CDR3 DNA sequence: TGCGCCAGCAGCCGGGGGGGTCATGGCTACACCTTC. Translation gives CASSRGGHGYTF.

The chain combines TRBV7-9 with TRBJ1-2; possible D gene TRBD1, 5 bases. Between the trimmed V and J ends, which lost 2 bases and 8 bases, there was a span of 18 bases. Germline V gene sequence: CDR1 SEHNR, CDR2 FQNEAQ (reference sequence). The CDR3 contains 15 residues. CDR3: CASSLRGQSPDGYTF. DNA of the CDR3: TGTGCCAGCAGCTTAAGGGGTCAGTCCCCAGACGGCTACACCTTC. The full variable domain, with the rest looked up from reference TRBV7-9 and TRBJ1-2, is DTGVSQNPRHKITKRGQNVTFRCDPISEHNRLYWYRQTLGQGPEFLTYFQNEAQLEKSRLLSDRFSAERPKGSFSTLEIQRTEQGDSAMYLCASSLRGQSPDGYTFGSGTRLTVV.

The chain is built from TRBV9 and TRBJ1-2, with a weak D call TRBD1 (6 bases). The length of the CDR3 is 17 residues. The V gene lost 0 bases and the J gene lost 2 bases, with 17 bases spanning the gap. Per germline, CDR1 SGDLS and CDR2 YYNGEE. The CDR3: CASSVAGGLGANYGYTF. CDR3 sequence (DNA): TGTGCCAGCAGCGTAGCGGGTGGACTGGGGGCGAACTATGGCTACACCTTC.

This clone was counted only a few times. The chain employs TRBV10-3 and TRBJ2-7; 8 nucleotides line up with TRBD1. Trimming at V came to 6 bases and at J to 4 bases, leaving 8 bases not matched to a gene. Germline assignment: CDR1 ENHRY and CDR2 SYGVKD. The CDR3 runs to 14 residues. The CDR3: CAIRGTGDLYEQYF. CDR3 DNA: TGTGCCATCAGGGGGACAGGCGACCTTTACGAGCAGTACTTC.

The genes are TRBV6-6 and TRBJ2-1; 8 nucleotides match TRBD2. Germline V gene lookup returns CDR1 MNHNY and CDR2 SVGAGI (reference sequence). Trimming took 6 bases from V and 4 from J; bases not matched to a gene: 8. The CDR3 consists of 15 residues. CDR3: CASRKTSGRYNEQFF. CDR3 sequence (DNA): TGTGCCAGCAGGAAAACTAGCGGCAGATACAATGAGCAGTTCTTC.

J is TRBJ2-7 and V is TRBV11-1; TRBD1 matches at 7 bases. The V and J ends lost 4 bases and 0 bases, in that order; junction bases with no gene match: 6. The CDR3 loop spans 15 amino acids. Germline assignment: CDR1 SGHAT and CDR2 FQDESV (reference sequence). CDR3 in amino acids: CASSSGQPGSYEQYF. For the CDR3, the DNA is TGTGCCAGCAGCTCGGGACAGCCCGGCTCCTACGAGCAGTACTTC.

The genes are TRBV4-3 and TRBJ1-4, with 9 positions matching TRBD1. Germline V gene lookup returns CDR1 LGHNA and CDR2 YSLEER. The CDR3 runs 15 residues. The V segment lost 0 bases and the J segment 8 bases; nucleotides outside the gene matches: 4. CDR3 bases: TGCGCCAGCAGCCAAGAAAGGACAGGGGACGAAAAACTGTTTTTT. Its translation: CASSQERTGDEKLFF.

The rearrangement joins TRBV30 to TRBJ2-4, with D perhaps matching TRBD1 (6 bases). Trimming removed 5 bases from V and 0 bases from J, with 11 bases in between. The CDR3 is 14 amino acids. The germline V gene has CDR1 GTSNPN and CDR2 SVGIG (reference sequence). CDR3 region: CAWEQGEAKNIQYF. DNA of the CDR3: TGTGCCTGGGAACAGGGAGAAGCCAAAAACATTCAGTACTTC.

V is TRBV27 and J is TRBJ1-1, with D possibly matching TRBD1 (5 bases). This CDR3 has 13 residues. V was trimmed by 8 bases and J by 5 bases, leaving 15 bases between them. Looked up from germline, CDR1 is MNHEY and CDR2 is SMNVEV (reference sequence). The CDR3 bases are TGTGCCAGCGCCTCGGTGGGGGGAACTGAAGCTTTCTTT. As protein: CASASVGGTEAFF.

CDR3 sequence reads: CSVVGGRGNTEAFF. As DNA, the CDR3 is TGCAGCGTTGTTGGGGGAAGGGGGAACACTGAAGCTTTCTTT. The rearrangement joins TRBV29-1 to TRBJ1-1, with a tentative D call TRBD1 (5 bases). The CDR3 contains 14 residues. CDR1 and CDR2 from the germline V gene are SQVTM and ANQGSEA. Trimming stripped 4 bases from V and 1 base from J, with 13 bases between.